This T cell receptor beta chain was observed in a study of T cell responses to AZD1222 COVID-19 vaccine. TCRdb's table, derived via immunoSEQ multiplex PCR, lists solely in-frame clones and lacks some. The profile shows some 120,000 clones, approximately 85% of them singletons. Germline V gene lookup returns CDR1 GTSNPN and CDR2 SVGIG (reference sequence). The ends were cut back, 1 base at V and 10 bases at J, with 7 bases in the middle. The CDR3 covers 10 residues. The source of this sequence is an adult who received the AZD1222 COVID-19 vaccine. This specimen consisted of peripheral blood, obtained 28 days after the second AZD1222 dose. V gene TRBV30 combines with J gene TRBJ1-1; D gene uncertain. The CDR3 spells CAWSAERAFF. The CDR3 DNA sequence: TGTGCCTGGAGTGCCGAGAGAGCTTTCTTT.